The T cell receptor (beta chain) under discussion was sequenced for a study of cytomegalovirus exposure and HLA in healthy donors. Germline values: CDR1 SGHTA, CDR2 FQGNSA. V lost 1 base to trimming and J lost 0 bases, with 7 bases between them. This CDR3 contains 15 residues. It was with 60 Vbeta and 13 Jbeta primers that the PCR ran. Only in-frame clones appear in the TCRdb table, and some are missing; sequencing was by immunoSEQ multiplex PCR. The sample has approximately 210,000 clones; 75% to 80% are singletons. V and J are TRBV7-2 and TRBJ1-5, with D possibly TRBD1 on 5 matching bases. Sequencing was done on a sample of PBMCs. The receptor was isolated from a male donor in good health and CMV-seronegative. As DNA, the CDR3 is TGTGCCAGCAGCTTAGAAGGGGCTAGCAATCAGCCCCAGCATTTT. Translation: CASSLEGASNQPQHF. Combining the CDR3 with reference TRBV7-2 and TRBJ1-5 gives the whole variable domain GAGVSQSPSNKVTEKGKDVELRCDPISGHTALYWYRQSLGQGLEFLIYFQGNSAPDKSGLPSDRFSAERTGGSVSTLTIQRTQQEDSAVYLCASSLEGASNQPQHFGDGTRLSIL.